This entry features one T cell receptor (beta chain) sequence. Its specificity is unknown. The run of the v3.0 immunoSEQ assay was at survey level. Sequencing was performed with immunoSEQ multiplex PCR; in TCRdb, only in-frame clones are kept and a portion is missing. Counted here are fewer than 30,000 clones, just over 85% occurring once; the ten biggest clones make up approximately 4.8%. Germline V lookup: CDR1 MNHEY, CDR2 SMNVEV (reference sequence). This CDR3 region has 15 residues. Deletions cut 2 bases from V and 4 bases from J, with 14 bases between. The data originate from a study of long-term antiretroviral therapy in people with HIV. Across the whole study: The 2015 recommendation for immediate ART came about a decade after the earliest samples.

Every sample had roughly 0.95-10 million cryopreserved PBMC in it before DNA extraction. Study outcomes and limitations: Transplant-donor-level diversity was not reached after ART, though diversity increased.

This sequence was found in a woman in her 30s with HIV. The sequenced sample was unsorted PBMCs, obtained 0.8 years after starting antiretroviral therapy. The chain employs TRBV27 and TRBJ1-2; D is unresolved. CDR3 loop: CASSLKPGRGYGYTF. CDR3 DNA: TGTGCCAGCAGTTTAAAGCCAGGTCGGGGCTATGGCTACACCTTC.